These 23 T cell receptor beta chains were sequenced from one sample in a study of blood T cell repertoires in COVID-19. Using immunoSEQ multiplex PCR, the repertoire was profiled, and TCRdb retains in-frame clones only, with some absent. The sample shows 45,000 to 60,000 clones, approximately 84% of them seen only once. The sequenced sample consisted of peripheral blood. Every receptor here comes from an elderly man with COVID-19, enrolled during active disease.

Here the CDR3 reads CASSATGVNTGELFF. DNA for the CDR3: TGTGCCAGCAGCGCGACAGGGGTGAACACCGGGGAGCTGTTTTTT. V and J are TRBV9 and TRBJ2-2; 8 positions agree with TRBD1. V lost 3 bases, J lost 1 base, and 2 bases stayed unmatched. Germline CDR1 is SGDLS and CDR2 is YYNGEE. This CDR3 spans 15 amino acids.

The rearrangement uses TRBV11-3 and TRBJ2-3, with 9 nucleotides matching TRBD2. The CDR3 sequence is 17 residues long. From germline, CDR1 is SGHNT and CDR2 YENEEA. The V gene end was trimmed by 1 base and the J gene end by 1 base; junction bases not matched to a gene: 6. The CDR3: CASSLGVAGEGTDTQYF. DNA of the CDR3: TGTGCCAGCAGCTTAGGAGTAGCGGGAGAGGGCACAGATACGCAGTATTTT.

This chain uses TRBV19 with TRBJ1-5; 8 bases match TRBD1. The germline CDR1 and CDR2 sequences are LNHDA and SQIVND (reference sequence). The CDR3 extends over 15 amino acids. V was clipped by 1 base and J by 10 bases; unmatched bases: 9. This chain's CDR3 is CASSIGQGRTEPQHF. In DNA, the CDR3 is TGTGCCAGTAGTATAGGACAGGGGAGGACGGAACCCCAGCATTTT.

The chain links TRBV10-1 to TRBJ2-1, with 11 bases fitting TRBD2. Germline-derived CDR1 and CDR2 are WNHNN and SYGVQD (reference sequence). After removal of 3 bases from V and 1 base from J, the junction contained 5 bases not matched to a gene. The CDR3 extends over 17 amino acids. The CDR3 here is CASSETSGSRSYNEQFF. DNA for the CDR3: TGCGCCAGCAGTGAAACTAGCGGGAGTAGGTCCTACAATGAGCAGTTCTTC.

The V call is TRBV7-2, the J call TRBJ1-1, with 7 nucleotides matching TRBD1. The CDR3 is made up of 12 amino acids. In germline, CDR1 is SGHTA, CDR2 FQGNSA. Trimming removed 4 bases from V and 8 bases from J; junction bases left unmatched: 4. CDR3 coding DNA: TGTGCCAGCAGCTACAGGACAGGCGAAGCTTTCTTT. Translating gives CASSYRTGEAFF.

V and J are TRBV9 and TRBJ1-1, with D possibly being TRBD1 (5 bases). The V and J ends lost 4 bases and 3 bases respectively, with 13 bases between them. Looked up from germline, CDR1 is SGDLS and CDR2 is YYNGEE. This CDR3 region has 14 residues. The CDR3: CASSLSWGDTEAFF. Written as DNA, the CDR3 is TGTGCCAGCAGCTTATCCTGGGGGGACACTGAAGCTTTCTTT.

DNA for the CDR3: TGTGCCAGCACATCCGTGGGCGGGTCCGGAAACACCATATATTTT. This gives the protein CASTSVGGSGNTIYF. The chain recombines TRBV7-2 with TRBJ1-3; no reliable D call. Germline CDR1 reads SGHTA; CDR2 reads FQGNSA. CDR3 length: 15 residues. V dropped 7 bases and J dropped 4 bases, with 17 bases sitting between them.

The V and J genes are TRBV4-3 and TRBJ2-2; D might be TRBD2 (5 bases). Trimming took 3 bases from V and 7 from J, leaving 21 bases between them. Germline CDR1 and CDR2: LGHNA and YSLEER. The CDR3 sequence is 17 residues long. As DNA, the CDR3 is TGCGCCAGCAGCCATGACCCTAGGACTCTGGGGTTCGGGGAGCTGTTTTTT. Protein sequence: CASSHDPRTLGFGELFF.

This sequence joins TRBV4-1 and TRBJ2-5, with TRBD1 as a possible D gene (6 bases). This CDR3 has 15 residues. The V and J ends lost 3 bases and 2 bases respectively, with 13 bases between them. Germline-derived CDR1 and CDR2 are MGHRA and YSYEKL. CDR3 DNA sequence: TGCGCCAGCAGCCATCAAACAGGGTATCAAGAGACCCAGTACTTC. Its translation: CASSHQTGYQETQYF.

The rearrangement links TRBV10-3 to TRBJ2-1; D uncertain. The CDR3 covers 12 residues. In germline, CDR1 is ENHRY, CDR2 SYGVKD. V was trimmed by 8 bases and J by 8 bases, leaving 13 bases between them. CDR3 nucleotide sequence: TGTGCCATCGGTGCAAACGAGGATGAGCAGTTCTTC. Encoded protein: CAIGANEDEQFF.

This rearrangement joins TRBV3-1 (or the pseudogene TRBV3-2) to TRBJ2-5; a possible D gene is TRBD2 (6 bases). The V and J ends lost 1 base and 2 bases respectively, with 8 bases between them. Germline CDR1 and CDR2: LGHDT and YNNKEL (reference sequence). The CDR3 is 14 amino acids. The CDR3 DNA reads TGTGCCAGCAGCCAAGCCGGGACTCAAGAGACCCAGTACTTC. Its translation: CASSQAGTQETQYF.

This clone has only one observation. This rearrangement joins TRBV12-5 to TRBJ2-6; perhaps TRBD1 as D (5 bases). The CDR3 runs 15 residues. V was pared by 1 base and J by 2 bases, with 6 bases between. Germline values: CDR1 LGHNT, CDR2 FRNRAP. The CDR3 nucleotides are TGTGCTAGTGGTTTGGGACAGCCTGGGGCCAACGTCCTGACTTTC. Amino acid sequence: CASGLGQPGANVLTF. The variable domain in full, completed from reference TRBV12-5 and TRBJ2-6, reads DARVTQTPRHKVTEMGQEVTMRCQPILGHNTVFWYRQTMMQGLELLAYFRNRAPLDDSGMPKDRFSAEMPDATLATLKIQPSEPRDSAVYFCASGLGQPGANVLTFGAGSRLTVL.

This rearrangement joins TRBV5-1 to TRBJ1-1; D gene unclear. The CDR3 has 14 residues. Germline V lookup: CDR1 SGHRS, CDR2 YFSETQ. V was cut by 5 bases and J by 0 bases, with 11 bases left in between. The CDR3 DNA follows: TGCGCCAGCAGGTCGGCGGTCATGAACACTGAAGCTTTCTTT. Protein: CASRSAVMNTEAFF.

The rearrangement uses TRBV10-2 and TRBJ2-7; 9 bases line up with TRBD1. The CDR3 consists of 15 residues. Looked up from germline, CDR1 is WSHSY and CDR2 is SAAADI. V lost 4 bases and J lost 5; bases outside the gene matches: 9. In DNA form, the CDR3 reads TGCGCCAGCAGTGGAGACAGGGGGGGTGGTGACGAGCAGTACGTC. Protein sequence: CASSGDRGGGDEQYV.

This clone was seen a handful of times. The J gene is TRBJ1-3, the V gene TRBV30, with 7 bases that match TRBD1. The CDR3 has 15 residues. Germline V lookup: CDR1 GTSNPN, CDR2 SVGIG (reference sequence). V lost 3 bases, J lost 4 bases, and 9 bases stayed unmatched. The CDR3 coding sequence is TGTGCCTGGAGCTCTCAGGGGGTAGGAGGAAACACCATATATTTT. Encoded protein: CAWSSQGVGGNTIYF.

This clone was detected only once. V usage is TRBV9 and J usage is TRBJ2-1, with D unclear. CDR1 and CDR2 from the germline V gene are SGDLS and YYNGEE. V lost 0 bases and J lost 6, with 7 bases in between. The CDR3 has 13 amino acids. CDR3 in DNA: TGTGCCAGCAGCGTAGACTACCCCAATGAGCAGTTCTTC. This encodes CASSVDYPNEQFF.

This chain connects TRBV7-8 to TRBJ1-5; D remains unclear. Trimming removed 5 bases at V and 5 bases at J, with 16 bases between. Germline loops: CDR1 SGHVS, CDR2 FQNEAQ. The CDR3 spans 15 residues. CDR3 nucleotide sequence: TGTGCCAGCAGCCCCCTGGTTGGGCCCGATCAGCCCCAGCATTTT. It specifies CASSPLVGPDQPQHF.

The chain recombines TRBV24-1 with TRBJ2-7; the D is unclear. The V end lost 5 bases, the J end lost 2 bases, and 9 bases lay between the germline ends. The CDR3 runs 13 residues. CDR1 and CDR2 from the germline V gene are KGHDR and SFDVKD. CDR3 region: CATSGLSPYEQYV. CDR3 bases: TGTGCCACCAGTGGACTCTCGCCCTACGAGCAGTACGTC.

The chain uses TRBV9 and TRBJ2-7, with D tentatively TRBD1 (6 bases). Germline values: CDR1 SGDLS, CDR2 YYNGEE. V was pared by 3 bases and J by 3 bases, with 16 bases between. The CDR3 has 15 residues. DNA of the CDR3: TGTGCCAGCAGCGATCGAGGACAGCCTAACTACGAGCAGTACGTC. Translated: CASSDRGQPNYEQYV.

V and J are TRBV7-2 and TRBJ2-5; the D gene is possibly TRBD2 (6 bases). Trimming removed 1 base at V and 4 bases at J, with 7 bases between. The V gene's germline CDR1 is SGHTA and CDR2 FQGNSA. CDR3 length: 13 amino acids. The CDR3: CASSLVSGETQYF. DNA for the CDR3: TGTGCCAGCAGCTTAGTTAGCGGAGAGACCCAGTACTTC. The whole variable domain, filled in from reference TRBV7-2 and TRBJ2-5, reads GAGVSQSPSNKVTEKGKDVELRCDPISGHTALYWYRQSLGQGLEFLIYFQGNSAPDKSGLPSDRFSAERTGGSVSTLTIQRTQQEDSAVYLCASSLVSGETQYFGPGTRLLVL.

The gene calls are TRBV7-3 and TRBJ2-5; possible D gene TRBD1, 5 bases. V was cut by 5 bases and J by 5 bases, with 12 bases left in between. Looked up from germline, CDR1 is SGHTA and CDR2 is FQGTGA. CDR3 length: 13 amino acids. CDR3 coding DNA: TGTGCCAGCAGCGCCAGGGTGTTGGAGACCCAGTACTTC. This gives the protein CASSARVLETQYF. Supplemented by reference TRBV7-3 and TRBJ2-5, the full variable domain reads GAGVSQTPSNKVTEKGKYVELRCDPISGHTALYWYRQSLGQGPEFLIYFQGTGAADDSGLPNDRFFAVRPEGSVSTLKIQRTERGDSAVYLCASSARVLETQYFGPGTRLLVL.

This chain links TRBV6-5 with TRBJ2-1; 8 bases are shared with TRBD1. Trimming took 6 bases from V and 4 from J; bases not matched to a gene: 5. The CDR3 runs 14 residues. Germline V gene data show CDR1 as MNHEY and CDR2 as SVGAGI. The CDR3 reads CASRTGANYNEQFF. DNA for the CDR3: TGTGCCAGCAGGACAGGGGCGAATTACAATGAGCAGTTCTTC.

This clone was found a few times. J is TRBJ1-1 and V is TRBV6-6, with TRBD1 as a possible D gene (5 bases). The length of the CDR3 is 14 residues. V lost 2 bases and J 3 bases, leaving 10 bases between the germline ends. Germline V gives CDR1 MNHNY, CDR2 SVGAGI (reference sequence). The DNA of the CDR3 is TGTGCCAGCAGTTACAGGGGCCAGGACACTGAAGCTTTCTTT. Translated: CASSYRGQDTEAFF.